This paragraph reports one T cell receptor beta chain. Its antigen is undetermined. Four PCR rounds used nested alpha and beta constant region primers plus the SP2 primer. Alpha and beta constant region primers primed reverse transcription for blood and skin samples. TCRdb re-analysed the 5' RACE reads in MiXCR, keeping a single row per CDR3 protein. The sample carries 55,000 to 65,000 distinct CDR3 sequences, around 8% recorded once. A UMI-containing oligonucleotide was joined by 3' ligation to the TCR cDNA template. Whole-blood samples were approximately 2.6 ml of peripheral blood from healthy adult volunteers. The sample comes from a study of naive and memory T cell subsets. General study findings and limits: This RNA-based method may be sensitive to activation-related transcript changes.

The sequence came from a female donor in good health.

The CDR3 sequence: CASSLLRRGDTEAFF. The CDR3, as DNA: TGTGCCAGCAGTCTTCTCCGGCGGGGGGACACTGAAGCTTTCTTT. This chain connects TRBV2 to TRBJ1-1; perhaps TRBD1 as D (5 bases). The CDR3 consists of 15 residues. Trimming took 5 bases from V and 3 from J, leaving 16 bases between them. Germline V gene data show CDR1 as SNHLY and CDR2 as FYNNEI.